The present entry profiles one T cell receptor (beta chain) with its context. The antigen is not known. The data were produced by immunoSEQ multiplex PCR, yet TCRdb's version contains in-frame clones alone and is incomplete. The table lists almost 700,000 clones, 90% to 95% of them singletons. This specimen belongs to a study of shared clonotypes between healthy human individuals. General study points: Sequencing of the sorted subsets was shown by rarefaction to be incomplete despite large depth.

CD8 cells classed as naive were CD45RO-negative and positively selected for CCR7, excluding terminally differentiated effector memory CD45RA+ cells. This CDR3 has 15 residues. Germline-derived CDR1 and CDR2 are SGHVS and FQNEAQ. Trimming removed 0 bases from V and 6 bases from J, with 12 bases in between. Material: naive CD8+ T cells sorted from blood. The chain uses TRBV7-8 and TRBJ2-1; D is possibly TRBD2 (7 bases). This clonotype was sampled from a man aged 30-40 years in good health. The CDR3 loop is CASSLAEGGGNEQFF. The DNA for the CDR3 is TGTGCCAGCAGCTTAGCAGAGGGAGGGGGCAATGAGCAGTTCTTC.